The entry that follows covers one TCR beta chain sequence. What antigen it recognizes has not been identified. Per-nucleotide qualities are absent, and no much larger clonotype sits a single base away. CDR1 and CDR2 are drawn from the germline V gene: LGHNT, FRNRAP. Counted from cysteine to phenylalanine, this CDR3 has 15 amino acids. Of all the DNA, just the CDR3 is kept, 45 bases in frame from base 1. Clipping removes 1 base from V and 8 bases from J, with 4 as the unmatched junction base count. The data originate from a study of blood T cell repertoires in COVID-19 (TCRdb year 2020). For the study in its entirety: Samples from collaborators originated in the United States, Italy and Spain and spanned both the acute and convalescent phases of COVID-19. The material from the prospective study consisted of cDNA or gDNA derived from T cells, B-cell-depleted T cells, or PBMCs. Deeply sampled blood TCRbeta repertoires from subjects exposed to, actively infected with, or recovered from COVID-19 were included in the dataset. The repertoires were released in a freely available public database meant as a resource for research on the immune response to SARS-CoV-2. The samples were drawn from the first 160 participants of the ongoing ImmuneRACE study and from some 1,300 subjects provided by 6 global collaborators. Sample metadata almost always included a de-identified subject ID, COVID-19 status, age in years and sex. Where available, HLA class I and class II types were taken from metadata supplied by the sample provider and were not determined by assay-based typing.

One collaborating source in Seattle enrolled patients while the patients were actively infected and followed the patients over time throughout the course of disease. Collaborating institutions collected whole blood in K2EDTA tubes following their own protocols. For TCRbeta analysis, collaborators shipped samples as frozen whole blood, isolated PBMCs, or DNA extracted from either of those sample types. The immunoSEQ Assay, a bias-controlled multiplex PCR, was used to amplify TCRbeta CDR3 regions from genomic DNA. Under the source paper's analysis protocol: The number of nucleated cells in each sample was estimated from the amplification of reference gene primers within the assay. To quantify the absolute abundance of each unique TCRbeta CDR3 rearrangement, sequence reads were collapsed and filtered. For each sample, productive Simpson clonality was calculated as the square root of Simpson's diversity index across productive rearrangements. TCRdb stores this immuneACCESS table with in-frame sequences only. Part of the clones is absent; in the studies checked, under half of the shortfall reflects unresolved V genes, and no reason is known for the rest. That table supplies the V and J calls and clone size; D and trimming were determined from the DNA. This sample lists hundreds of thousands of clones; about 90% were detected once. 2.5% to 3.5% of the sample belongs to the ten largest clones.

Paper-wide results and their limitations: Clinical and demographic metadata were provided uncurated, with the amount varying by source and participant.

Recombination connected TRBV12-5 to TRBJ2-2, with 10 bases matching TRBD2. Sequenced input: peripheral blood. The sequence came from a woman between 25 and 40 years old with COVID-19, enrolled during active disease. The nucleotide sequence reads TGTGCTAGTGGTTTGGCTAGCGGGAGAGATGGGGAGCTGTTTTTT. The encoded protein is CASGLASGRDGELFF. Outside the CDR3, residues come from the reference TRBV12-5 and TRBJ2-2 proteins, so the full variable domain is: DARVTQTPRHKVTEMGQEVTMRCQPILGHNTVFWYRQTMMQGLELLAYFRNRAPLDDSGMPKDRFSAEMPDATLATLKIQPSEPRDSAVYFCASGLASGRDGELFFGEGSRLTVL.